This T cell receptor beta chain was documented in a study of cytomegalovirus exposure and HLA in healthy donors. General study results and limits: In an earlier analysis, most TCR beta V segments were productive about 87% or about 30% of the time.

On this clone: The antigen is unknown.

Germline CDR1 and CDR2: SGHTA and FQGTGA. The CDR3 runs to 16 residues. V was clipped by 0 bases and J by 5 bases, with 16 bases between them. PCR amplification relied on 60 Vbeta primers (plus 13 Jbeta primers). The table came from immunoSEQ multiplex PCR; TCRdb's copy has only in-frame clones and leaves some out. This table holds around 100,000 clones, roughly 70% found once. The V gene is TRBV7-3, the J gene TRBJ2-5; TRBD2 might be the D (6 bases). The sequenced sample consisted of PBMCs. This sequence originates from a man between 35 and 55 years old in good health and CMV-seropositive. The CDR3 reads CASSLTGLYSRETQYF. In nucleotides, the CDR3 is TGTGCCAGCAGCTTAACCGGACTATATTCACGGGAGACCCAGTACTTC.